This T cell receptor (beta chain) was sequenced for a study of blood T cell repertoires in COVID-19. Study-wide background: Collection of acute and convalescent COVID-19 samples took place in the United States, Italy and Spain. T cells, B-cell-depleted T cells, or PBMCs provided the cDNA or gDNA that served as material.

As originally analysed: The authors estimated nucleated cell counts from reference gene primer amplification. Clones were sequenced by immunoSEQ multiplex PCR, and TCRdb holds only the in-frame ones, with some missing. The V and J calls and the clone size are those of that table, but D and trimming were determined from the DNA. Of some 220,000 clones in the sample, around 83% were seen once. This receptor was identified in a man aged 50-59 years with active or convalescent COVID-19. The sequenced sample consisted of peripheral blood.

The CDR3 here is CASSPSGVDYGYTF. In DNA form, the CDR3 reads TGTGCCAGCTCACCGAGCGGGGTGGACTATGGCTACACCTTC. This chain joins TRBV18 and TRBJ1-2; D is uncertain. The CDR3 runs 14 residues. Germline assignment: CDR1 KGHSH and CDR2 LQKENI. Trimming shortened V by 3 bases and J by 3 bases, and 11 bases separated the two germline ends. Using reference TRBV18 and TRBJ1-2 for the parts outside the CDR3, the full variable domain is NAGVMQNPRHLVRRRGQEARLRCSPMKGHSHVYWYRQLPEEGLKFMVYLQKENIIDESGMPKERFSAEFPKEGPSILRIQQVVRGDSAAYFCASSPSGVDYGYTFGSGTRLTVV.